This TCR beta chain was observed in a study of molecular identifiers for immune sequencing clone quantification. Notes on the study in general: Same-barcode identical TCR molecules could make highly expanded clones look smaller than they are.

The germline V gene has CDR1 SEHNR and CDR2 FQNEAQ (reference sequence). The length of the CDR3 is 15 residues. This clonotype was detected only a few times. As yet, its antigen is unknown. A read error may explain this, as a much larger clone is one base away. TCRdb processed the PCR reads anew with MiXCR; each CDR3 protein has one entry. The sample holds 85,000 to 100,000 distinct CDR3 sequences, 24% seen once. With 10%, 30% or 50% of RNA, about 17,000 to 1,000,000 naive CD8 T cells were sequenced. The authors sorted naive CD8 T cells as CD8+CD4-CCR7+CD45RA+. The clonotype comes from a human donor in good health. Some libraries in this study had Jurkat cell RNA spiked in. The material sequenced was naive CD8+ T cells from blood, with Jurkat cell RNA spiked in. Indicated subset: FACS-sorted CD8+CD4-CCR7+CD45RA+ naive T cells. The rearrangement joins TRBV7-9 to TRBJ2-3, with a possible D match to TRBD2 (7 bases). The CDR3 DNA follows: TGTGCCAGCAGTGGTCCTGAGGCGGGGGCAGATACGCAGTTTTTT. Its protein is CASSGPEAGADTQFF.